This TCR beta chain was recorded in a study of blood T cells in healthy people across ages. CDR1 is DFQATT and CDR2 is SNEGSKA in the germline V gene (reference sequence). The CDR3 extends over 11 amino acids. Trimming cost V 6 bases and J 3 bases, with 9 bases left between them. Sample-barcoded 5' priming and a J-beta primer mix drove a second PCR of about 6 to 12 cycles. Each CDR3 protein is one row after TCRdb ran MiXCR on the 5' RACE reads. This repertoire shows over 1.5 million distinct CDR3 sequences, around 48% found once; its top ten account for approximately 2.1%. The chain joins TRBV20-1 to TRBJ2-7; D is unclear. The receptor was isolated from a woman in her thirties or forties in good health. The specimen was blood. CDR3 amino acids: CSAATVYEQYF. Here the CDR3 DNA reads TGCAGTGCAGCAACAGTCTACGAGCAGTACTTC.